The 25 T cell receptor delta chains given below trace back to one sample, sequenced in a study of gamma-delta T cells after stem cell transplantation. TCRdb used CATT to re-call clones from the RT-PCR reads. The sample lists 5,000 to 7,500 delta-chain clones; approximately 25% were seen once. Sequencing was carried out using gamma-delta T cells. These receptors all stem from a human donor. It is not recorded whose cells these are; they may come from a transplant donor.

A few counts support this clone. The chain is built from TRDV2 and TRDJ1; TRDD3 is a possible D gene (6 bases). Germline loops: CDR1 GEAIGNYY, CDR2 EKD. CDR3 length: 18 amino acids. V was trimmed by 0 bases and J by 0 bases, leaving 19 bases between them. CDR3 sequence reads: CACDTVGGPFGYTDKLIF. In DNA form, the CDR3 reads TGTGCCTGTGACACCGTCGGGGGACCTTTCGGCTACACCGATAAACTCATCTTT.

By its share, this clone is medium-sized (0.01 to 0.1%). Distinct nucleotide sequences in the sample also encode this CDR3. In DNA form, the CDR3 reads TGTGCCTGTGACACTCTATCTCTGGGGGACACCGATAAACTCATCTTT. Its protein product is CACDTLSLGDTDKLIF. This sequence joins TRDV2 and TRDJ1; 7 nucleotides agree with TRDD3. This CDR3 comprises 16 residues. The germline V gene encodes CDR1 GEAIGNYY and CDR2 EKD. With 1 base clipped from V and 0 bases from J, the junction kept 7 bases outside the gene matches.

To note about this clone: This sequence is one base from a far larger clone and is likely a read error. This sample also contains other DNA sequences that code for the same CDR3. The rearrangement joins TRDV2 to TRDJ1; D not resolved. The CDR3 consists of 13 residues. Germline values: CDR1 GEAIGNYY, CDR2 EKD. Here the CDR3 reads CACDPMETDKLIF. CDR3 sequence (DNA): TGCGCCTGTGACCCGATGGAGACCGATAAACTCATCTTT.

By share, this clone counts as medium-sized. V is TRDV2 and J is TRDJ1, with a weak D call TRDD3 (5 bases). Germline CDR1 and CDR2: GEAIGNYY and EKD. The CDR3 covers 14 residues. The ends were cut back, 1 base at V and 3 bases at J, with 11 bases in the middle. CDR3 in DNA: TGTGCCTGTGACACAATGGGGAAGGCCGATAAACTCATCTTT. Amino acids: CACDTMGKADKLIF.

A remark on this clone: A read error is possible here, since a much larger clone lies one base away. The chain combines TRDV2 with TRDJ1; 13 positions match TRDD3. This CDR3 comprises 21 residues. Germline values: CDR1 GEAIGNYY, CDR2 EKD. The V and J ends lost 3 bases and 3 bases, in that order; junction bases with no gene match: 21. The CDR3 loop is CACDFVTGGYDGIMGADKLIF. CDR3 sequence (DNA): TGTGCCTGTGACTTCGTTACTGGGGGATACGACGGAATAATGGGTGCCGATAAACTCATCTTT.

This clone was detected a few times. A far larger clone is off by one base, so a read error is likely. The CDR3 loop reads CACDTLLRDTRTDKLIF. In DNA, the CDR3 is TGTGCCTGTGACACCTTACTGAGGGATACGCGTACCGATAAACTCATCTTT. V usage is TRDV2 and J usage is TRDJ1; 8 bases fit TRDD3. The V segment lost 0 bases and the J segment 2 bases; nucleotides outside the gene matches: 10. CDR3 length: 17 residues. Per germline, CDR1 GEAIGNYY and CDR2 EKD.

Details on this clone: This likely traces to a read error, being one base from a far larger clone. The chain combines TRDV2 with TRDJ1, with 11 bases lining up with TRDD3. Germline values: CDR1 GEAIGNYY, CDR2 EKD. CDR3 length: 16 amino acids. The CDR3, as DNA: TGTGCCTGTGACGCTCTGGGGGATACTGGGCCCGATAGACTCATCTTT. Its translation is CACDALGDTGPDRLIF.

V gene TRDV1 combines with J gene TRDJ1, with D possibly being TRDD3 (5 bases). V lost 3 bases to trimming and J lost 0 bases, with 11 bases between them. Germline values: CDR1 TSWWSYY, CDR2 QGS. The CDR3 runs to 15 residues. Here the CDR3 reads CALGDLQGYTDKLIF. DNA for the CDR3: TGTGCTCTTGGGGATCTGCAGGGATACACCGATAAACTCATCTTT.

This clone is medium-sized within its sample. The chain uses TRDV2 and TRDJ3; 8 positions agree with TRDD3. CDR3 length: 19 residues. CDR1 and CDR2 from the germline V gene are GEAIGNYY and EKD. Losses at the gene ends were 3 bases for V and 1 base for J; bases not matched to a gene: 10. The CDR3 loop reads CACDPVGGGSSWDTRQMFF. The CDR3 DNA is TGTGCCTGTGACCCAGTGGGTGGGGGATCTTCCTGGGACACCCGACAGATGTTTTTC.

CDR3 sequence reads: CACDTSHSWGILSWDTRQMFF. CDR3 nucleotide sequence: TGTGCCTGTGACACCTCCCATAGCTGGGGGATCCTCTCCTGGGACACCCGACAGATGTTTTTC. V gene TRDV2 combines with J gene TRDJ3; 9 bases align to TRDD3. The CDR3 has 21 amino acids. V was pared by 0 bases and J by 0 bases, with 11 bases of the junction left unmatched. Germline V lookup: CDR1 GEAIGNYY, CDR2 EKD.

This clone qualifies as medium-sized. The sample carries other DNA sequences with the same CDR3. The rearrangement uses TRDV2 and TRDJ1; 9 bases fit TRDD3. This CDR3 region has 20 residues. Per the germline V gene, CDR1 is GEAIGNYY and CDR2 is EKD. V was pared by 0 bases and J by 0 bases, with 16 bases of the junction left unmatched. Written as DNA, the CDR3 is TGTGCCTGTGACACCGTTGGAAAACTGGGGGACCCATTGAACACCGATAAACTCATCTTT. This codes for CACDTVGKLGDPLNTDKLIF.

This clone was counted a few times. V is TRDV1 and J is TRDJ1; tentative D call: TRDD2 (6 bases). The CDR3 extends over 18 amino acids. Deletions cut 2 bases from V and 5 bases from J, with 24 bases between. Germline V gene data show CDR1 as TSWWSYY and CDR2 as QGS. DNA of the CDR3: TGTGCTCTTGGGGAAATAGGCCTTCCATCGGCTGGTGATGATAAACTCATCTTT. This sequence encodes CALGEIGLPSAGDDKLIF.

The sample holds one count of this clone. The gene calls are TRDV1 and TRDJ1; D may be TRDD3 (5 bases). Looked up from germline, CDR1 is TSWWSYY and CDR2 is QGS. Between the trimmed V and J ends, which lost 2 bases and 8 bases, there was a span of 21 bases. The CDR3 sequence is 16 residues long. The CDR3 region has the DNA TGTGCTCTTGGGGAAAATTTCGTTGGTGGGGTTTTGAAACTCATCTTT. Its protein product is CALGENFVGGVLKLIF.

Regarding this clone: The likely explanation is a read error, given a far larger clone one base away. In DNA, the CDR3 is TGTGCCTGTGACACCCCAATGACTGGGGGATACTCGAAACTCATCTTT. Encoded protein: CACDTPMTGGYSKLIF. The gene calls are TRDV2 and TRDJ1, with 12 bases lining up with TRDD3. The CDR3 totals 16 residues. Germline CDR1 is GEAIGNYY and CDR2 is EKD. V shed 0 bases, J shed 8 bases, and the junction held 9 bases outside the gene matches.

This clone appeared a few times. The chain carries TRDV2 and TRDJ1; TRDD3 agrees at 9 bases. The junction had 4 bases not matched to a gene; V was cut back by 0 bases and J by 6 bases. The CDR3 extends over 14 amino acids. Germline lookup yields CDR1 GEAIGNYY and CDR2 EKD. CDR3 sequence: CACDTVGDMNKLIF. The CDR3 DNA reads TGTGCCTGTGACACCGTGGGGGATATGAATAAACTCATCTTT.

This clone is judged medium-sized (0.01 to 0.1%). CDR3 nucleotides: TGTGCCTTGAAACCGCCTACTGGGGGATACCCCGATAAACTCATCTTT. Amino acids: CALKPPTGGYPDKLIF. The rearrangement uses TRDV3 and TRDJ1; 12 positions match TRDD3. With V trimmed by 3 bases and J by 3 bases, 11 bases remained unmatched. The CDR3 runs 16 residues. The germline gives CDR1 TVYSNPD, CDR2 GDNSRS (reference sequence). The variable domain in full, with the rest retrieved from reference TRDV3 and TRDJ1, is CDKVTQSSPDQTVASGSEVVLLCTYDTVYSNPDLFWYRIRPDYSFQFVFYGDNSRSEGADFTQGRFSVKHILTQKAFHLVISPVRTEDSATYYCALKPPTGGYPDKLIFGKGTRVTVEP.

A note on this clone: This may stem from a read error, because a much larger clone lies one nucleotide away. The chain links TRDV2 to TRDJ1; 10 positions match TRDD3. The CDR3 loop spans 13 amino acids. From germline, CDR1 is GEAIGNYY and CDR2 EKD. J gave up 8 bases and V 3 bases, and 5 bases lay outside the gene matches. CDR3 residues: CACDAWGIAKLIF. The CDR3 nucleotides read TGTGCCTGTGACGCCTGGGGGATAGCCAAACTCATCTTT.

This clone is labeled as medium-sized. This rearrangement joins TRDV2 to TRDJ1; 11 nucleotides match TRDD3. The ends lost 7 bases at V and 4 bases at J; junction bases unmatched: 10. The CDR3 covers 15 residues. Per germline, CDR1 GEAIGNYY and CDR2 EKD. CDR3: CACRSLTGGYDKLIF. The CDR3, as DNA: TGTGCCTGCCGGTCCCTAACTGGGGGATACGATAAACTCATCTTT.

Details on this clone: Being one base from a much bigger clone, this may be a read error. Other DNA sequences in the same sample also yield this CDR3. The V and J genes are TRDV2 and TRDJ1, with D perhaps matching TRDD2 (5 bases). Trimming left V 3 bases short and J 2 bases short, with 33 bases between. Germline V lookup: CDR1 GEAIGNYY, CDR2 EKD. The CDR3 consists of 21 residues. CDR3 loop: CACDANFPTATNLLNTDKLIF. The CDR3 nucleotides read TGTGCCTGTGACGCTAACTTCCCAACTGCGACCAACCTCCTCAATACCGATAAACTCATCTTT.

Note on this clone: A read error likely explains this, since a far larger clone differs by one base. The V gene is TRDV2, the J gene TRDJ1, with 8 bases lining up with TRDD3. This CDR3 comprises 16 residues. From germline, CDR1 is GEAIGNYY and CDR2 EKD. The CDR3 loop is CARDSLGDKYTDKLIF. The CDR3 DNA reads TGTGCCCGTGACAGCCTGGGGGACAAATACACCGATAAACTCATCTTT.

This clone came up a few times. Translating this DNA gives a protein that differs at residue 3 from the TCRdb one, which belongs to a much larger clone; a read error is likely, and the protein shown is this translation. The chain couples TRDV2 to TRDJ1, with 10 bases fitting TRDD3. The CDR3 consists of 20 residues. CDR1 and CDR2 from the germline V gene are GEAIGNYY and EKD. The CDR3 DNA reads TGTGCCCGTGACAGGATGCGCTGGGGGATAGATGGGGAGTACACCGATAAACTCATCTTT. Its protein product is CARDRMRWGIDGEYTDKLIF.

The V gene is TRDV2, the J gene TRDJ1; D perhaps matches TRDD2 (5 bases). The CDR3 contains 16 residues. Trimming removed 5 bases from V and 2 bases from J, with 20 bases in between. Germline-derived CDR1 and CDR2 are GEAIGNYY and EKD. DNA for the CDR3: TGTGCCTGTGTCGGGGTGGGCCCTACAGCGACCGATAAACTCATCTTT. Amino acids: CACVGVGPTATDKLIF.

In this sample, this clone is medium-sized. The sample contains more than one DNA sequence encoding this CDR3. CDR3: CACDTVLGDKIGKLIF. In DNA, the CDR3 is TGTGCCTGTGACACCGTGCTGGGGGATAAGATCGGTAAACTCATCTTT. This chain joins TRDV2 and TRDJ1; 10 bases agree with TRDD3. This CDR3 contains 16 residues. CDR1 is GEAIGNYY, CDR2 EKD, per germline. The J segment lost 7 bases and the V segment lost 0 bases, leaving 10 bases of the junction unmatched.

The chain has TRDV2 and TRDJ1; 7 bases line up with TRDD3. Trimming took 3 bases from V and 0 from J; bases not matched to a gene: 15. The germline V gene encodes CDR1 GEAIGNYY and CDR2 EKD. The CDR3 sequence is 18 residues long. The CDR3 bases are TGTGCCTGTGACGATCTCCCGCGTACTGGGGATTACACCGATAAACTCATCTTT. It is translated as CACDDLPRTGDYTDKLIF.

This chain uses TRDV2 with TRDJ1, with 9 bases identical to TRDD3. Germline V gene sequence: CDR1 GEAIGNYY, CDR2 EKD. This CDR3 comprises 16 residues. The V segment lost 5 bases and the J segment 4 bases; nucleotides outside the gene matches: 13. CDR3 amino acids: CACVPLGDSGGDKLIF. The CDR3, as DNA: TGTGCCTGTGTCCCTCTGGGGGATTCGGGAGGCGATAAACTCATCTTT.